This T cell receptor beta chain was obtained from a study of response to subunit inactivated influenza vaccine. Deletions cut 3 bases from V and 8 bases from J, with 17 bases between. This CDR3 spans 14 amino acids. Germline V gives CDR1 SQVTM, CDR2 ANQGSEA. Each CDR3 protein is one row after TCRdb ran MiXCR on the RT-PCR reads. The profile shows around 600,000 distinct CDR3 sequences, approximately 10% of them singletons. This clonotype was picked up many times. The same data also contributed to another study, on T cells expressing NK-cell markers. In that study: UMIs accompanied the 5'RACE template switching by which TCR beta cDNA was made. Among several donors, these clonotypes also ranked first in the CD3+CD56-NKG2C+ fraction.

The receptor comes from a man between 50 and 59 years old who received an inactivated influenza vaccine. The rearrangement joins TRBV29-1 to TRBJ2-1, with a tentative D call TRBD2 (7 bases). Source: PBMCs from blood, taken on the day of vaccination. CDR3 in amino acids: CSVEGRGAIYEQFF. Here the CDR3 DNA reads TGCAGCGTTGAGGGTCGGGGGGCAATCTATGAGCAGTTCTTC.